This TCR beta chain was obtained from a study of cytomegalovirus exposure and HLA in healthy donors. Points from the study as a whole: Researchers left out some V segments, among them TRBV6-2 and TRBV6-3, as indistinguishable. Across all donors, roughly uniform sequencing depth was an assumption of the presence/absence analyses.

A multiplex PCR was run with 60 Vbeta primers and 13 Jbeta primers. The assay was immunoSEQ multiplex PCR, and TCRdb's table has in-frame clones only and misses some. The profile shows 150,000 or so clones, about 79% of them singletons. Trimming pared 1 base from V and 7 bases from J, leaving 19 bases between. The germline gives CDR1 LGHNA, CDR2 YSLEER. This CDR3 is 16 amino acids long. Notes on this clone: Its antigen remains unknown.

The chain carries TRBV4-3 and TRBJ1-2; possible D gene TRBD1, 5 bases. The clonotype originates from a female donor in good health and CMV-seronegative. Sequencing used PBMCs. CDR3 DNA sequence: TGCGCCAGCAGCCAAGCGGGGGAGTTCCGGCTTGGTGGCTACACCTTC. Translation gives CASSQAGEFRLGGYTF.